The 8 T cell receptor beta chains reported below all come from one sample, sequenced in a study of cytomegalovirus exposure and HLA in healthy donors. PCR primers comprised 60 Vbeta and 13 Jbeta primers. Repertoires were generated with immunoSEQ multiplex PCR, while TCRdb's copy carries only in-frame clones and drops some. The sample holds 160,000 or so clones; roughly 79% are singletons and the top ten take approximately 6.8%. The specimen was PBMCs. The receptors were sampled from a middle-aged woman in good health and CMV-seropositive.

To note about this clone: This CDR3 is also generated by other DNA sequences in the sample. The chain has TRBV5-8 and TRBJ1-1; a possible D gene is TRBD1 (5 bases). From germline, CDR1 is SGHTS and CDR2 YDEGEE. The V end lost 0 bases, the J end lost 2 bases, and 5 bases lay between the germline ends. CDR3 length: 13 residues. The CDR3 spells CASSLGGNTEAFF. CDR3 DNA: TGTGCCAGCAGCTTGGGGGGCAACACTGAAGCTTTCTTT.

The rearrangement joins TRBV11-2 to TRBJ1-2; 9 bases agree with TRBD1. CDR3 length: 15 amino acids. V was clipped by 5 bases and J by 4 bases; unmatched bases: 8. Germline assignment: CDR1 SGHAT and CDR2 FQNNGV. In DNA, the CDR3 is TGTGCCAGCAGCGCAGCCACAGGGGGCGTCTATGGCTACACCTTC. This gives the protein CASSAATGGVYGYTF. Combining the CDR3 with reference TRBV11-2 and TRBJ1-2 gives the whole variable domain EAGVAQSPRYKIIEKRQSVAFWCNPISGHATLYWYQQILGQGPKLLIQFQNNGVVDDSQLPKDRFSAERLKGVDSTLKIQPAKLEDSAVYLCASSAATGGVYGYTFGSGTRLTVV.

This chain joins TRBV19 and TRBJ2-6; D is perhaps TRBD1 (5 bases). Germline assignment: CDR1 LNHDA and CDR2 SQIVND (reference sequence). Trimming pared 1 base from V and 0 bases from J, leaving 10 bases between. The CDR3 spans 17 residues. The CDR3 sequence: CASSIAPRDSGANVLTF. CDR3 nucleotides: TGTGCCAGTAGTATAGCCCCCAGGGACTCTGGGGCCAACGTCCTGACTTTC. The full variable domain, completed using reference TRBV19 and TRBJ2-6, is DGGITQSPKYLFRKEGQNVTLSCEQNLNHDAMYWYRQDPGQGLRLIYYSQIVNDFQKGDIAEGYSVSREKKESFPLTVTSAQKNPTAFYLCASSIAPRDSGANVLTFGAGSRLTVL.

This clone came up a few times. The chain carries TRBV7-8 and TRBJ2-5; 8 bases agree with TRBD2. V was clipped by 0 bases and J by 5 bases; unmatched bases: 5. This CDR3 comprises 15 residues. From germline, CDR1 is SGHVS and CDR2 FQNEAQ. The CDR3 reads CASSLAGGEGETQYF. Written as DNA, the CDR3 is TGTGCCAGCAGCTTAGCCGGGGGGGAGGGCGAGACCCAGTACTTC.

J is TRBJ1-4 and V is TRBV29-1; 8 nucleotides match TRBD1. V gave up 4 bases and J gave up 2 bases; unmatched junction bases: 3. In germline, CDR1 is SQVTM, CDR2 ANQGSEA. The CDR3 extends over 14 amino acids. The CDR3 DNA is TGCAGCGTTGCAGACAGGGGTACTAATGAAAAACTGTTTTTT. As protein: CSVADRGTNEKLFF.

The V gene is TRBV27, the J gene TRBJ1-2, with TRBD1 matching 7 bases. CDR3 length: 13 residues. V dropped 3 bases and J dropped 4; count of bases not matched to a gene: 2. Germline V gene lookup returns CDR1 MNHEY and CDR2 SMNVEV (reference sequence). The CDR3 DNA sequence: TGTGCCAGCAGTTTCGGGACAGCCTATGGCTACACCTTC. Protein sequence: CASSFGTAYGYTF.

The J gene is TRBJ1-2, the V gene TRBV7-2; maybe TRBD1 (6 bases). The V gene's germline CDR1 is SGHTA and CDR2 FQGNSA. Deletions cut 0 bases from V and 3 bases from J, with 11 bases between. CDR3 length: 15 amino acids. The CDR3 DNA sequence: TGTGCCAGCAGCTTAGCCCTGGGGGCTGACTATGGCTACACCTTC. Protein product: CASSLALGADYGYTF.

The chain is built from TRBV6-1 and TRBJ2-5; possible D gene TRBD2, 5 bases. Gene TRBJ2-7 matches the end of the DNA better, so the J call may be wrong. The germline gives CDR1 MNHNS, CDR2 SASEGT. There are 14 residues in the CDR3. CDR3 DNA sequence: TGTGCCAGCAGGAGTGAGGGAGAGACCTACGAGCAGTACTTC. Its protein is CASRSEGETYEQYF.